One sample yielded the 6 T cell receptor beta chains listed below, sequenced in a study of STAT5B mutations in CD4+ large granular lymphocyte leukemia. TCRdb's table, derived via immunoSEQ multiplex PCR, lists solely in-frame clones and lacks some. The table lists about 21,000 clones, 70% to 85% of them singletons. What was sequenced was CD4+ T cells from blood buffy coats. The receptors were sampled from a human donor in good health.

The chain carries TRBV4-1 and TRBJ1-2, with D tentatively TRBD1 (5 bases). The germline V and J ends were trimmed by 1 base and 8 bases, with 14 bases remaining between them. CDR3 length equals 14 residues. Germline V lookup: CDR1 MGHRA, CDR2 YSYEKL. Here the CDR3 reads CASSQGSPRGGYTF. The CDR3 nucleotides read TGCGCCAGCAGCCAAGGTAGCCCTCGGGGGGGCTACACCTTC.

The chain carries TRBV19 and TRBJ2-2; D remains unclear. The CDR3 spans 16 residues. V was clipped by 1 base and J by 0 bases, with 9 bases between them. Germline V gene data show CDR1 as LNHDA and CDR2 as SQIVND (reference sequence). This chain's CDR3 is CASSIASPPNTGELFF. The CDR3 nucleotides are TGTGCCAGTAGTATAGCCAGTCCACCGAACACCGGGGAGCTGTTTTTT.

This chain joins TRBV28 and TRBJ1-4, with 8 bases that match TRBD1. V lost 6 bases and J lost 6; bases outside the gene matches: 0. The CDR3 spans 12 residues. Per germline, CDR1 MDHEN and CDR2 SYDVKM. The CDR3 loop reads CASRDRDEKLFF. The CDR3 nucleotides read TGTGCCAGCAGGGACAGGGATGAAAAACTGTTTTTT.

The rearrangement joins TRBV2 to TRBJ1-6, with TRBD1 matching 9 bases. CDR3 length: 14 amino acids. The junction had 5 bases not matched to a gene; V was cut back by 9 bases and J by 5 bases. Germline CDR1 is SNHLY and CDR2 is FYNNEI. CDR3 residues: CARGQGWDNSPLHF. The CDR3 bases are TGTGCCAGGGGACAGGGCTGGGATAATTCACCCCTCCACTTT.

The chain has TRBV25-1 and TRBJ2-5; 10 nucleotides agree with TRBD2. This CDR3 has 14 amino acids. J gave up 3 bases and V 3 bases, and 1 base lay outside the gene matches. CDR1 and CDR2 from the germline V gene are MGHDK and SYGVNS. DNA for the CDR3: TGTGCCAGCAGTGATCTAGCGGGAGAAGAGACCCAGTACTTC. This encodes CASSDLAGEETQYF.

This chain uses TRBV7-9 with TRBJ2-7, with 7 nucleotides matching TRBD1. The germline gives CDR1 SEHNR, CDR2 FQNEAQ (reference sequence). V trimming: 5 bases; J trimming: 7 bases; junction bases outside the gene matches: 8. The CDR3 runs to 13 residues. CDR3 in DNA: TGTGCCAGCAGCAATACTCCAGGGGGAGAGCAGTACTTC. Its translation: CASSNTPGGEQYF.